This note documents a single TCR beta chain sequence. These data belong to a study of blood T cell repertoires in COVID-19. Looking at the study overall: T cells, B-cell-depleted T cells, or PBMCs provided the cDNA or gDNA that served as material.

The CDR3 is made up of 13 amino acids. Germline CDR1 is MDHEN and CDR2 is SYDVKM. V lost 4 bases and J lost 8, with 12 bases in between. Under the authors' procedure: Amplification of reference gene primers was used by the study to estimate nucleated cell counts. TCRdb's copy holds only in-frame clones and misses some; the assay was immunoSEQ multiplex PCR. V and J calls plus clone size are reproduced from that table; the DNA served to infer D and trimming. Of under 200,000 clones in the sample, about 88% were seen once. The rearrangement uses TRBV28 and TRBJ1-5, with D uncertain. The source of this sequence is a middle-aged man with active or convalescent COVID-19. The sample comprised peripheral blood. Written as DNA, the CDR3 is TGTGCCAGCAGTTGGACTGCAGGAAAGCCCCAGCATTTT. Translated, it gives CASSWTAGKPQHF.